Given below is one T cell receptor (beta chain) in context. As yet, its antigen is unknown. Germline CDR1 and CDR2: SGHTA and FQGNSA. V dropped 6 bases and J dropped 4; count of bases not matched to a gene: 9. The CDR3 is 15 residues long. Absence of ophthalmopathy progression within 18 months defined stable Graves' hyperthyroidism. Exclusion criteria comprised uncontrolled infection, other autoimmune disease, pregnancy or lactation. The sample comes from a study of T cells in Graves' hyperthyroidism and ophthalmopathy. The study's findings and limits: Within blood appeared most thyroid clonotypes that had expanded above 0.001.

RNA transcripts gave rise to amplified TCR beta CDR3 regions. TCR CDR3 underwent first-round RT-PCR with the HTBI primer set. In TCRdb, the multiplex PCR reads were re-called with MiXCR into one record per CDR3 protein. The sample lists around 760,000 distinct CDR3 sequences, around a third occurring once. The source material was blood. This receptor was identified in a woman aged 40-49 years with Graves' hyperthyroidism. The rearrangement joins TRBV7-2 to TRBJ2-5; 9 positions match TRBD1. CDR3 region: CASSTLGQGIETQYF. CDR3 nucleotides: TGTGCCAGCAGTACCCTAGGACAGGGGATAGAGACCCAGTACTTC.